What follows is one T cell receptor beta chain and its context. Here immunoSEQ multiplex PCR was the method, and the copy in TCRdb shows in-frame clones only, minus some. Among tens of thousands of clones listed, approximately 85% were seen once. This sample was included in a study of T cell changes during pregnancy in multiple sclerosis. V was pared by 0 bases and J by 7 bases, with 24 bases of the junction left unmatched. The CDR3 sequence is 22 residues long. Germline values: CDR1 SGHRS, CDR2 YFSETQ. This sequence was found in a female donor with multiple sclerosis, enrolled in a pregnancy study. The V gene is TRBV5-1, the J gene TRBJ2-1; TRBD2 matches 11 bases. The material sequenced was peripheral blood, taken in the first trimester of pregnancy. CDR3 sequence reads: CASSLAVLGQGRTSGSRNEQFF. CDR3 coding DNA: TGCGCCAGCAGCTTGGCGGTGTTAGGACAGGGCAGAACTAGCGGGAGTAGGAATGAGCAGTTCTTC. The variable domain in full, with the rest retrieved from reference TRBV5-1 and TRBJ2-1, is KAGVTQTPRYLIKTRGQQVTLSCSPISGHRSVSWYQQTPGQGLQFLFEYFSETQRNKGNFPGRFSGRQFSNSRSEMNVSTLELGDSALYLCASSLAVLGQGRTSGSRNEQFFGPGTRLTVL.